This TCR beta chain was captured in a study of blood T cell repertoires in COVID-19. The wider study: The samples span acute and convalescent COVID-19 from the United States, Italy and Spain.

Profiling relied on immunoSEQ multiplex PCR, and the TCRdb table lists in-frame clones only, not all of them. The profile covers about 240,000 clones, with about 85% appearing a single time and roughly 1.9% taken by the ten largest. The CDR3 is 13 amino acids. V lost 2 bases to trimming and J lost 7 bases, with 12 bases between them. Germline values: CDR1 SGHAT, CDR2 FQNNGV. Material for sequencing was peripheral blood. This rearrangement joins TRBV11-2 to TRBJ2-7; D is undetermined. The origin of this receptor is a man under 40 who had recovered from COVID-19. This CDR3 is CASSLWLAMEQYF. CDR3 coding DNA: TGTGCCAGCAGCTTATGGCTGGCCATGGAGCAGTACTTC. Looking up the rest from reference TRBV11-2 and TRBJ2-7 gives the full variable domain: EAGVAQSPRYKIIEKRQSVAFWCNPISGHATLYWYQQILGQGPKLLIQFQNNGVVDDSQLPKDRFSAERLKGVDSTLKIQPAKLEDSAVYLCASSLWLAMEQYFGPGTRLTVT.